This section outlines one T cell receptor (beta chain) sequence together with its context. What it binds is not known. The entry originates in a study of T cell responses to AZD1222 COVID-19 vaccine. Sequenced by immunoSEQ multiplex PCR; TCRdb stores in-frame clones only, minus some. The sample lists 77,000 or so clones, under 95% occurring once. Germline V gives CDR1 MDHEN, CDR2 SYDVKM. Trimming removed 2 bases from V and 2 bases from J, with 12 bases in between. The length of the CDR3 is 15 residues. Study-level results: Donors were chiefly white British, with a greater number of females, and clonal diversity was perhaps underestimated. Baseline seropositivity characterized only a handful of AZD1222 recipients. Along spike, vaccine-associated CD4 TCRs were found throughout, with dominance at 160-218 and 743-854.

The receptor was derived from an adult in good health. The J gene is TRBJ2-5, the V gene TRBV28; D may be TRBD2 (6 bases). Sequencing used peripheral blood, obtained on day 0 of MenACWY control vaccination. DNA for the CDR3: TGTGCCAGCAGTTTAGGTGGGACTTGGCAAGAGACCCAGTACTTC. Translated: CASSLGGTWQETQYF. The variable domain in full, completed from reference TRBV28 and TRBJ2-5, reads DVKVTQSSRYLVKRTGEKVFLECVQDMDHENMFWYRQDPGLGLRLIYFSYDVKMKEKGDIPEGYSVSREKKERFSLILESASTNQTSMYLCASSLGGTWQETQYFGPGTRLLVL.